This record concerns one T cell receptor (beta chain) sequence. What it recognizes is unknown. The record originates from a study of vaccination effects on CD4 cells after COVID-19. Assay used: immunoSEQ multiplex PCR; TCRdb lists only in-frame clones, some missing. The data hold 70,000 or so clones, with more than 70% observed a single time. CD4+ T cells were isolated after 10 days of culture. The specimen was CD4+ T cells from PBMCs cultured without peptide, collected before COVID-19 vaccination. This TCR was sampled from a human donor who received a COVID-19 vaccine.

The CDR3 is CASSIRTGQETQYF. The CDR3 DNA reads as TGTGCCAGCAGCATTCGGACAGGACAAGAGACCCAGTACTTC. The J gene is TRBJ2-5, the V gene TRBV7-2, with TRBD1 matching 7 bases. Germline CDR1 and CDR2: SGHTA and FQGNSA. CDR3 length: 14 residues. V was pared by 5 bases and J by 2 bases, with 5 bases of the junction left unmatched. The full variable domain, with the rest looked up from reference TRBV7-2 and TRBJ2-5, is GAGVSQSPSNKVTEKGKDVELRCDPISGHTALYWYRQSLGQGLEFLIYFQGNSAPDKSGLPSDRFSAERTGGSVSTLTIQRTQQEDSAVYLCASSIRTGQETQYFGPGTRLLVL.